The 13 T cell receptor beta chains listed next were all sequenced from one sample in a study of blood T cells in healthy people across ages. Primed by a sample-barcoded 5' primer and a J-beta primer mix, a second PCR proceeded for roughly 7 to 12 cycles. TCRdb itself ran the 5' RACE reads through MiXCR, one entry per CDR3 protein. The table lists some 790,000 distinct CDR3 sequences, 29% of them singletons. The sample was blood. These receptor sequences come from an elderly woman in good health.

This clonotype was seen repeatedly, ten times or more. The J gene is TRBJ2-7, the V gene TRBV6-5; 7 bases are a match to TRBD1. There are 13 residues in the CDR3. The V gene's germline CDR1 is MNHEY and CDR2 SVGAGI. V lost 10 bases and J lost 4; bases outside the gene matches: 10. The CDR3 nucleotides are TGTGCCACCTGGGACAGCCGCACGTACGAGCAGTACTTC. This sequence encodes CATWDSRTYEQYF.

The chain joins TRBV15 to TRBJ2-7; either TRBD1 or TRBD2 may supply D (6 bases each). This CDR3 comprises 14 residues. V gave up 9 bases and J gave up 7 bases, with 22 bases separating them. CDR1 is LNHNV, CDR2 YYDKDF, per germline (reference sequence). Written as DNA, the CDR3 is TGTGCCACTGGGATACGGGGGCGGGACAATGAGCAGTACTTC. Translated: CATGIRGRDNEQYF.

This clonotype was counted a few times. A much bigger clone sits one base away, suggesting this may be a read error. The chain is built from TRBV7-9 and TRBJ2-7; 8 positions match TRBD1. The CDR3 extends over 15 amino acids. CDR1 and CDR2 from the germline V gene are SEHNR and FQNEAQ (reference sequence). With V trimmed by 6 bases and J by 4 bases, 11 bases remained unmatched. The CDR3 DNA follows: TGTGCCAGCAGTAACCGGGACAGGCTCGGGTACGAGCAGTACTTC. Its protein product is CASSNRDRLGYEQYF.

The V and J genes are TRBV6-1 and TRBJ2-7; perhaps TRBD1 as D (6 bases). Looked up from germline, CDR1 is MNHNS and CDR2 is SASEGT. CDR3 length equals 13 residues. V lost 7 bases, J lost 4 bases, and 14 bases lay in between. This CDR3 is CASKGQGFYEQYF. The DNA of the CDR3 is TGTGCCAGCAAGGGGCAGGGGTTTTACGAGCAGTACTTC.

A word on this clonotype: A much larger clone lies one base from this, so it may be a read error. The gene calls are TRBV6-2 or TRBV6-3 and TRBJ2-7; D not certain. The V gene lost 4 bases and the J gene lost 2 bases, with 6 bases spanning the gap. The CDR3 runs 12 residues. Germline CDR1 is MNHEY and CDR2 is SVGEGT. In DNA form, the CDR3 reads TGTGCCAGCAGTTCTGAAGCCTACGAGCAGTACTTC. This encodes CASSSEAYEQYF.

This clonotype was seen only a few times. This chain joins TRBV6-2 or TRBV6-3 and TRBJ1-1, with TRBD1 identical over 10 bases. Germline CDR1 is MNHEY and CDR2 is SVGEGT. V trimming: 4 bases; J trimming: 8 bases; junction bases outside the gene matches: 10. The CDR3 loop spans 15 amino acids. Here the CDR3 DNA reads TGTGCCAGCAGTTTGACAGGGGGCTCGGGGTCGGAAGCTTTCTTT. Residues: CASSLTGGSGSEAFF.

Ten or more counts support this clonotype. CDR3 residues: CASSQDGDRVSTYEQYF. CDR3 coding DNA: TGTGCCAGCAGCCAAGATGGCGACAGGGTGTCGACCTACGAGCAGTACTTC. The chain is built from TRBV3-1 and TRBJ2-7; TRBD1 matches 7 bases. V trimming: 0 bases; J trimming: 2 bases; junction bases outside the gene matches: 10. This CDR3 contains 17 residues. Germline CDR1 and CDR2: LGHDT and YNNKEL (reference sequence).

About this clonotype: A much larger clone lies a single base off, so this may be a read error. Here the CDR3 DNA reads TGTGCCAGCAGTTTATGGACTAGCGGGGTAATTGGAGAGACCCAGTTCTTC. Protein product: CASSLWTSGVIGETQFF. The chain carries TRBV12-3 or TRBV12-4 and TRBJ2-1; 12 bases line up with TRBD2. The V and J ends lost 2 bases and 13 bases, in that order; junction bases with no gene match: 15. The length of the CDR3 is 17 residues.

As for this clonotype: It may be a read error: a sequence one base away is much more abundant. The genes are TRBV7-2 and TRBJ2-5, with D possibly matching TRBD2 (6 bases). The end of the DNA aligns better with TRBJ2-7, so the J call may be wrong. Germline V gene lookup returns CDR1 SGHTA and CDR2 FQGNSA. The CDR3 runs to 15 residues. CDR3 sequence: CASSFDAGPGDEQYF. Here the CDR3 DNA reads TGTGCCAGCAGCTTTGATGCGGGGCCCGGGGACGAGCAGTACTTC.

The CDR3 DNA is TGTGCCAGCAGTTTCACTAGCGGGAGGGCCGGAGATACGCAGTATTTT. This translates into CASSFTSGRAGDTQYF. The chain carries TRBV12-3 or TRBV12-4 and TRBJ2-3; 13 nucleotides agree with TRBD2. The length of the CDR3 is 16 residues. J was trimmed by 5 bases and V by 3 bases; bases with no gene match: 5.

This clonotype has more than one count but fewer than ten. The CDR3 DNA reads TGTGCCAGCAGCTTGCTAGCGGGGATGGCAGATACGCAGTATTTT. It yields the protein CASSLLAGMADTQYF. The rearrangement links TRBV5-6 to TRBJ2-3; 9 nucleotides match TRBD2. Per the germline V gene, CDR1 is SGHDT and CDR2 is YYEEEE. This CDR3 has 15 amino acids. V dropped 1 base and J dropped 4; count of bases not matched to a gene: 4. Based on the CDR3 plus reference TRBV5-6 and TRBJ2-3, the full variable domain is DAGVTQSPTHLIKTRGQQVTLRCSPKSGHDTVSWYQQALGQGPQFIFQYYEEEERQRGNFPDRFSGHQFPNYSSELNVNALLLGDSALYLCASSLLAGMADTQYFGPGTRLTVL.

This clonotype was detected many times. V gene TRBV5-5 combines with J gene TRBJ2-3, with D unresolved. Germline CDR1 SGHKS, CDR2 YYEKEE (reference sequence). The CDR3 contains 13 residues. V was cut by 6 bases and J by 2 bases, with 10 bases left in between. CDR3 sequence (DNA): TGTGCCAGCACCAACCTCTCCACAGATACGCAGTATTTT. Translating gives CASTNLSTDTQYF.

This clonotype was detected ten times or more. The chain couples TRBV6-2 or TRBV6-3 to TRBJ2-5; TRBD2 aligns across 15 bases. Germline values: CDR1 MNHEY, CDR2 SVGEGT. V gave up 4 bases and J gave up 4 bases; unmatched junction bases: 7. The CDR3 runs 17 residues. CDR3 sequence: CASSFGLAGGRRETQYF. CDR3 DNA: TGTGCCAGCAGTTTCGGACTAGCGGGGGGGCGGAGAGAGACCCAGTACTTC.